The table lists the clone carrying this TCR beta chain with many counts. The antigen remains unidentified. The PBMCs studied were ones that came from 10 ml fresh peripheral blood. This sample was included in a study of T cells in Graves' hyperthyroidism and ophthalmopathy. The study's findings and limits: Researchers report that a 13 V-J model separated ophthalmopathy from stable hyperthyroidism. Most thyroid clonotypes with frequency above 0.001 were detected in blood.

CDR1 and CDR2 (germline): MNHNS, SASEGT. The trim removed 8 bases at V and 0 bases at J, leaving 5 bases unmatched. The CDR3 sequence is 16 residues long. The source material, RNA transcripts, was used to amplify TCR beta CDR3 regions. TCR CDR3 underwent first-round RT-PCR with the HTBI primer set. TCRdb itself ran the multiplex PCR reads through MiXCR, one entry per CDR3 protein. The sample gives around 600,000 distinct CDR3 sequences, around 16% of which show up once; 2.5% to 4% is in the top ten. This chain uses TRBV6-1 with TRBJ2-3; 13 bases are a match to TRBD2. This sequence originates from a woman aged 40 to 49 with Graves' ophthalmopathy. Sequenced material: blood. The CDR3 here is CASGGLAGVSTDTQYF. The CDR3 DNA follows: TGTGCCAGCGGAGGACTAGCGGGGGTTAGCACAGATACGCAGTATTTT.